The TCR beta chain described here comes from a study of T cell responses to AZD1222 COVID-19 vaccine listed by TCRdb under 2021. About the full investigation: AZD1222 recipients whose second dose came at about 4 weeks and those whose second dose came at about 12 weeks were combined into one group, since spike-specific TCR depth and breadth did not differ between the two schedules. Trial participants were enrolled by age into 18-55, 56-69 and 70-plus year subgroups, with around 150, 28 and 57 TCR-sequenced participants respectively. TCR sequencing was performed for 230 to 250 trial participants, of whom some 200 were given two doses of AZD1222 and some 25 were given two doses of MenACWY control vaccine. What the study reported, not specific to this receptor: The 56-69-year group was small, and its depth increase did not reach significance, likely because of low power. After two AZD1222 doses, both the breadth and the depth of spike-specific TCRs were significantly higher than at day 0 and than in MenACWY recipients. Reportedly, close to half of the unique spike-specific TCRs recognized epitopes lying outside the regions that are mutated in the B.1.351 and B.1.1.7 variants. The whole spike protein was spanned by vaccine-associated CD4 TCRs, and dominant responses were seen in regions 160-218 and 743-854. Only six AZD1222 recipients were SARS-CoV-2 seropositive at baseline, limiting conclusions about previously exposed vaccinees. Because no samples from the day 14 peak response were available, repertoires could be characterized only after the peak T cell response. Participants were mostly white British and included more females than males, and it was suggested by the authors that clonal diversity may have been underestimated.

The time point label, read with the paper, signifies: baseline before first vaccination. Samples from vaccinated people were obtained from the UK trials COV001 and COV002, which included a single-blind randomized controlled phase 2/3 trial of AZD1222 (ChAdOx1 nCoV-19) in healthy adults. For TCRbeta chain sequencing, PBMC samples from trial participants were taken at day 0 and at day 28 after the second dose. The CDR3 regions of human TCRbeta chains were analyzed by immunosequencing. The original pipeline was this. Repertoire TCRs were checked for matches against a reference library of SARS-CoV-2-specific TCRs that had been generated using the MIRA antigen-specificity platform. Breadth meant the fraction of unique TCRs that were SARS-CoV-2-associated, whereas depth meant the fraction of total T cells that were SARS-CoV-2-associated. Using the MIRA data, every spike-specific TCR was mapped to the spike region that the TCR reacted to and assigned to either a CD4 or a CD8 class. Log10-transformed breadth and depth values were compared by one-way ANOVA with Sidak's multiple comparisons tests. Sourced from immuneACCESS, this table was stored by TCRdb with only in-frame sequences that have V and J called. A share of the clones is absent; for the studies checked, an unresolved V gene accounts for under half, and the remainder has no known explanation. V and J calls and clone size are copied from that table; D and trimming were computed from the DNA. The table for this sample lists around 85,000 clones; around 86% of them were counted only once. Of the sample, 5.5% to 7% is held by the ten largest clones.

From its cysteine to its phenylalanine, the CDR3 spans 15 amino acids. Solely the CDR3 DNA is kept, with 45 bases framed from the first base. V was cut back by 0 bases and J by 3 bases, leaving a gap of 13 bases between them. CDR1 and CDR2 (SGHRS, YFSETQ) derive from the germline V gene. On this clone: The clone's antigen remains unknown. Base qualities are not recorded, but no much larger clone differs from it by a single base.

The sample was peripheral blood, taken on day 0 of AZD1222 vaccination. The chain links TRBV5-1 with TRBJ2-7; tentative D gene TRBD1, with 6 bases matching. This receptor was obtained from an adult in good health. For the CDR3, the sequence is CASSLGQAGLYEQYF. The base sequence is TGCGCCAGCAGCTTGGGACAGGCCGGCCTCTACGAGCAGTACTTC. Outside the CDR3, residues come from the reference TRBV5-1 and TRBJ2-7 proteins, so the full variable domain is: KAGVTQTPRYLIKTRGQQVTLSCSPISGHRSVSWYQQTPGQGLQFLFEYFSETQRNKGNFPGRFSGRQFSNSRSEMNVSTLELGDSALYLCASSLGQAGLYEQYFGPGTRLTVT.